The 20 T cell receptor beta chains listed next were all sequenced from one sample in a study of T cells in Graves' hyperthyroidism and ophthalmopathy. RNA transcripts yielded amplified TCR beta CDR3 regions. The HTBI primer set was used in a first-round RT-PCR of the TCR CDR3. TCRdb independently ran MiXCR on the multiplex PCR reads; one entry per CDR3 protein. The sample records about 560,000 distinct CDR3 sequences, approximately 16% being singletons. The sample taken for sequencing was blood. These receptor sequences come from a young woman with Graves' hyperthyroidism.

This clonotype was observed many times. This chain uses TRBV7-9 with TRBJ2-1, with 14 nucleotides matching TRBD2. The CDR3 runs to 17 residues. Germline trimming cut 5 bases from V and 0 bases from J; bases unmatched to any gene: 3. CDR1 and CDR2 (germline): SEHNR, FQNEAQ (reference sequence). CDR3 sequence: CASSPGTSGSSYNEQFF. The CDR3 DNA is TGTGCCAGCAGCCCGGGGACTAGCGGGAGCTCCTACAATGAGCAGTTCTTC.

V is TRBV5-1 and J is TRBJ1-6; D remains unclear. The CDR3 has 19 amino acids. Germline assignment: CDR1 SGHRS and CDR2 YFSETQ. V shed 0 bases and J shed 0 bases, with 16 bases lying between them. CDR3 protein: CASSLGTARLSSYNSPLHF. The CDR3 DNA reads TGCGCCAGCAGCTTGGGGACGGCCCGCCTCAGCTCCTATAATTCACCCCTCCACTTT.

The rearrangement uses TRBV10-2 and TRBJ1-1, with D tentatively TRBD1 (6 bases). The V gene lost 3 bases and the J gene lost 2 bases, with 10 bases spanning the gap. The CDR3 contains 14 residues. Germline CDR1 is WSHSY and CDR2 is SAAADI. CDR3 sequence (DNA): TGCGCCAGCAGTGAAGTCGGGGGCAACACTGAAGCTTTCTTT. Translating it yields CASSEVGGNTEAFF.

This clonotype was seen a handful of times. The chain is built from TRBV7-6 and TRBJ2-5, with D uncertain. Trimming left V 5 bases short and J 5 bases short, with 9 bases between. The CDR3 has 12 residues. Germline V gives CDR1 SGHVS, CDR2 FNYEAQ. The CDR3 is CASSPYAETQYF. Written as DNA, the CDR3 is TGTGCCAGCAGCCCCTATGCTGAGACCCAGTACTTC.

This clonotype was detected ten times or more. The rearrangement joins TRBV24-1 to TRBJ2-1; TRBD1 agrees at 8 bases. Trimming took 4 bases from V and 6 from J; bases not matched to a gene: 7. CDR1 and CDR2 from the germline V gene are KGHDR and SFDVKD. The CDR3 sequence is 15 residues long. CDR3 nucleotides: TGTGCCACCAGTGACCGGAAGACAGGGGTCAATGAGCAGTTCTTC. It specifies CATSDRKTGVNEQFF.

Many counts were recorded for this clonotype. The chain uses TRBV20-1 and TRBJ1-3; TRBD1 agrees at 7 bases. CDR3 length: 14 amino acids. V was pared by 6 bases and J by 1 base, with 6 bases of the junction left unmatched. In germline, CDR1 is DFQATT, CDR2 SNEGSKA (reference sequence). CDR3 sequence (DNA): TGCAGTGCACAGACAGGGATATCTGGAAACACCATATATTTT. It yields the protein CSAQTGISGNTIYF.

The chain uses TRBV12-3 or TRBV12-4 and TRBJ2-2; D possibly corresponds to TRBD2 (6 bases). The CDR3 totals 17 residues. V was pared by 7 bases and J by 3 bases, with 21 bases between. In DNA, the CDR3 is TGTGCCAGCATAGGAGGGGCGCCTATCCTTCACACCGGGGAGCTGTTTTTT. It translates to CASIGGAPILHTGELFF.

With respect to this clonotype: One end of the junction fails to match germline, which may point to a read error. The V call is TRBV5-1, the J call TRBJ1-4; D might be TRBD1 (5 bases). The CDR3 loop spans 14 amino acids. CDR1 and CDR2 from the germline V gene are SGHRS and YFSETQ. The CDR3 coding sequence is TGTGCCAGCAGCTTGGGCAGGGAAGGTGAAAAACTGTTTTTT. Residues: CASSLGREGEKLFF.

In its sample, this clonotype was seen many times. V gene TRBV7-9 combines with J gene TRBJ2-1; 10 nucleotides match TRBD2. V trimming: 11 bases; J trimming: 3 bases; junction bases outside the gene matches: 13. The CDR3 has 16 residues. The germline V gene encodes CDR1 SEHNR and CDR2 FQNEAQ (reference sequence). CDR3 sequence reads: CALISWVAGGYNEQFF. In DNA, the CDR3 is TGTGCCCTTATAAGTTGGGTAGCGGGGGGCTACAATGAGCAGTTCTTC.

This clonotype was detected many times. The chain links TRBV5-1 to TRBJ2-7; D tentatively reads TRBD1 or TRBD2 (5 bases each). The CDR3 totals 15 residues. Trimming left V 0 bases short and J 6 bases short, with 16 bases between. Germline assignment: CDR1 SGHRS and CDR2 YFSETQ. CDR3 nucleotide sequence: TGCGCCAGCAGCTTGGTTGGGGGAGTAGCCAGCGAGCAGTACTTC. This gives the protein CASSLVGGVASEQYF.

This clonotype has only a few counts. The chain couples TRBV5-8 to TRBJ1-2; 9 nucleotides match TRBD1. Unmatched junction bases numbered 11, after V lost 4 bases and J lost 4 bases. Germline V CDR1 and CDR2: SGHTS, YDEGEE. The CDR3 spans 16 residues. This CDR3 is CASSPGGQGPTYGYTF. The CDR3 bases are TGTGCCAGCAGCCCTGGGGGACAGGGCCCAACCTATGGCTACACCTTC.

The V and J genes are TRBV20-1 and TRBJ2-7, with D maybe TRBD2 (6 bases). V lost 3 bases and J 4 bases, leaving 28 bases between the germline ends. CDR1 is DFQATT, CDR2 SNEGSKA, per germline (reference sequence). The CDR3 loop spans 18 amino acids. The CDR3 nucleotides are TGCAGTGCTAGTGCTTATTCAGGGAAGGAGGGACTTCGATACGAGCAGTACTTC. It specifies CSASAYSGKEGLRYEQYF.

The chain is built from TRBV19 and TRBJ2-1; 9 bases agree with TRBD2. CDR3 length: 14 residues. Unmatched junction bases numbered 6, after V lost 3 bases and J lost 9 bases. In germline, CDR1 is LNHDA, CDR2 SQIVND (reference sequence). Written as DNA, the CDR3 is TGTGCCAGTAGTATTGATAGCGGGAGTTCTGAGCAGTTCTTC. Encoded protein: CASSIDSGSSEQFF.

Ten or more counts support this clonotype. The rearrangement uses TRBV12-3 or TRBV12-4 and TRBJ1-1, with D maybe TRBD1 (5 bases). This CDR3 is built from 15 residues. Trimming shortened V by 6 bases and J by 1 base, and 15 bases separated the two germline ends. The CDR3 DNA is TGTGCCAGCAGCCTCGGGGGGGTTGGGAACACTGAAGCTTTCTTT. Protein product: CASSLGGVGNTEAFF.

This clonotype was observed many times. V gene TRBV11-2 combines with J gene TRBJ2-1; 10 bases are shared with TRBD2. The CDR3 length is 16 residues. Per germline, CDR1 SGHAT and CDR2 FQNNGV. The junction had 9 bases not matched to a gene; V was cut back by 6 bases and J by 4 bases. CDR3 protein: CASSALAGGWYNEQFF. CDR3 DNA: TGTGCCAGCAGTGCATTAGCGGGAGGTTGGTACAATGAGCAGTTCTTC.

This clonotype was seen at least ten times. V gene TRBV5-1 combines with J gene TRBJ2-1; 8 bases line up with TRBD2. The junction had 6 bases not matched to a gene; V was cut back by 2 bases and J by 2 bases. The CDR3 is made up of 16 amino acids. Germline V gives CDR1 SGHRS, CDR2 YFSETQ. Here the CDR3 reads CASSLTSGDPYNEQFF. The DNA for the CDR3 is TGCGCCAGCAGCTTAACTAGCGGAGACCCCTACAATGAGCAGTTCTTC.

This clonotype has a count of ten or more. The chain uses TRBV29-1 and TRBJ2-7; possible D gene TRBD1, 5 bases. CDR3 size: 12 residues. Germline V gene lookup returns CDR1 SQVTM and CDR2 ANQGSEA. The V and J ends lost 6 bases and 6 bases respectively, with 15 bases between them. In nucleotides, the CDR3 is TGCAGCGTACCATCAGGGTCTGGCGAGCAGTACTTC. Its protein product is CSVPSGSGEQYF.

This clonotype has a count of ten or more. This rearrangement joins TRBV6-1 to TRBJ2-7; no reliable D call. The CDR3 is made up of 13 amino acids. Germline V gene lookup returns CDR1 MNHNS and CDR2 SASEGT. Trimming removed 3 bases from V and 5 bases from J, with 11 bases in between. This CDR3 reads CASSETFSDEQYF. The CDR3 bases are TGTGCCAGCAGTGAGACCTTCAGCGACGAGCAGTACTTC.

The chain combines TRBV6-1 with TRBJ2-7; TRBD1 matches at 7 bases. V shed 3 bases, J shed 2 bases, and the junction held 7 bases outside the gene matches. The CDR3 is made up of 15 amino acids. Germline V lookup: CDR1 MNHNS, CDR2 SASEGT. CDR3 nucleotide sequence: TGTGCCAGCAGTGACCACGGACAGGCGGCCTACGAGCAGTACTTC. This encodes CASSDHGQAAYEQYF.

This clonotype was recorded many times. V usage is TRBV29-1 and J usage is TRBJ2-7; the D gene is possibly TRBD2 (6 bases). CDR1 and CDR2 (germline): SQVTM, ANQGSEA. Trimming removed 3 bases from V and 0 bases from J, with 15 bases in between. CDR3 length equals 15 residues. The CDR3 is CSVDPGVEHSYEQYF. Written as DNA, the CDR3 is TGCAGCGTTGACCCGGGGGTAGAGCACTCCTACGAGCAGTACTTC.